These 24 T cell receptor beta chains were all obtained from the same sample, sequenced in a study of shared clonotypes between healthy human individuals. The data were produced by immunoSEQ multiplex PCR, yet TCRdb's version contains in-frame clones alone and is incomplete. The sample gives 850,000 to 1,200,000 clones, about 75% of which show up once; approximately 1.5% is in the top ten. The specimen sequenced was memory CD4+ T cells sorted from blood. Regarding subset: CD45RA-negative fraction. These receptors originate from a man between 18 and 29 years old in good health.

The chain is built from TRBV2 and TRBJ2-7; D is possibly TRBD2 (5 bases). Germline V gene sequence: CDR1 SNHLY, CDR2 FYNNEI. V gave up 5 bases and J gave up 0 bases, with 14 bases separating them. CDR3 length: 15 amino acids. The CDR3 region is CASSTEGLISYEQYF. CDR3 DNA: TGTGCCAGCAGTACCGAGGGCCTCATCTCCTACGAGCAGTACTTC.

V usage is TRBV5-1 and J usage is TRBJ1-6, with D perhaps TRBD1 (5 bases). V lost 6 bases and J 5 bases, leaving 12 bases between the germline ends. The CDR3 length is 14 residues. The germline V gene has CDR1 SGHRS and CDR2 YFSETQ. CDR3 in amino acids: CASKPGPNNSPLHF. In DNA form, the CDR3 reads TGCGCCAGCAAACCGGGACCTAATAATTCACCCCTCCACTTT.

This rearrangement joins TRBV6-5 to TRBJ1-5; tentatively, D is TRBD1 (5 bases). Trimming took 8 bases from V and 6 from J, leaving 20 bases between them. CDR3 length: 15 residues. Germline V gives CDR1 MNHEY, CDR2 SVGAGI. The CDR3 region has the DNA TGTGCCAGCTCTTATAACGGGGCGTATGGTCAGCCCCAGCATTTT. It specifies CASSYNGAYGQPQHF.

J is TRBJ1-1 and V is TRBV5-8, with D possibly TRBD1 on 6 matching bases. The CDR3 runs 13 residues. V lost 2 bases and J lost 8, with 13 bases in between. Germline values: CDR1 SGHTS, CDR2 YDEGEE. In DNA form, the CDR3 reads TGTGCCAGCAGCTTTTACAGGGATCGGGAAGCTTTCTTT. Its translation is CASSFYRDREAFF.

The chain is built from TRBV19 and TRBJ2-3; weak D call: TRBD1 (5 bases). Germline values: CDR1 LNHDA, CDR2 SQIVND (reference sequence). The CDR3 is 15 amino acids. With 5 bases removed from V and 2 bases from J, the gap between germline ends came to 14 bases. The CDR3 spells CASSPGARTTDTQYF. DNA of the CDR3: TGTGCCAGTAGTCCTGGGGCCAGGACCACAGATACGCAGTATTTT.

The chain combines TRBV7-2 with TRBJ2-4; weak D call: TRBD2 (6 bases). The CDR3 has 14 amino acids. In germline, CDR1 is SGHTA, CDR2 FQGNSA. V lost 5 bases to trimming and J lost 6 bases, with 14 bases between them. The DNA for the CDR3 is TGTGCCAGCAGCGCGGGAATACTAGGAAACATTCAGTACTTC. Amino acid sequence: CASSAGILGNIQYF.

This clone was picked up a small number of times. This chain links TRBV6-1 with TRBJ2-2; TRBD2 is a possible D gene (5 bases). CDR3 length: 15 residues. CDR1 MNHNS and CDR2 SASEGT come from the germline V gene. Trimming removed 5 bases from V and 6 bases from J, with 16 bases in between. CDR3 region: CASSSRGWEPGELFF. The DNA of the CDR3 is TGTGCCAGCAGTAGTCGGGGATGGGAGCCCGGGGAGCTGTTTTTT.

In nucleotides, the CDR3 is TGCGCCAGCAGCCAAGTCTACCTACCAGAGGGCTACACCTTC. Translated: CASSQVYLPEGYTF. This rearrangement joins TRBV4-3 to TRBJ1-2; D unresolved. Trimming shortened V by 1 base and J by 8 bases, and 14 bases separated the two germline ends. Germline V gives CDR1 LGHNA, CDR2 YSLEER. The CDR3 consists of 14 residues.

CDR3 nucleotide sequence: TGTGCCAGCAGCTGGGACTTCCAGGATACGCAGTATTTT. The encoded protein is CASSWDFQDTQYF. The chain employs TRBV12-1 and TRBJ2-3; the table's D gene call, TRBD2, was not cross checked with the DNA. TRBV12-1 is designated a pseudogene. This CDR3 is built from 13 residues.

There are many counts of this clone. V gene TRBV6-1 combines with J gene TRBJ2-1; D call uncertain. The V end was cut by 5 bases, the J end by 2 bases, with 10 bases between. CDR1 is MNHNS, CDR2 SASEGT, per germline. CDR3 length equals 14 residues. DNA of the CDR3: TGTGCCAGCAGTACAACGGGCGCCTACAATGAGCAGTTCTTC. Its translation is CASSTTGAYNEQFF.

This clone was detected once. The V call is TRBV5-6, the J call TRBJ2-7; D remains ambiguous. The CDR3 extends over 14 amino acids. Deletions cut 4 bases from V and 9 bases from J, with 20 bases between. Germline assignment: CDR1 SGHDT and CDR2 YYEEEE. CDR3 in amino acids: CASSAGTQPGGQYF. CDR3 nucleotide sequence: TGTGCCAGCAGCGCCGGTACCCAGCCCGGTGGGCAGTACTTC.

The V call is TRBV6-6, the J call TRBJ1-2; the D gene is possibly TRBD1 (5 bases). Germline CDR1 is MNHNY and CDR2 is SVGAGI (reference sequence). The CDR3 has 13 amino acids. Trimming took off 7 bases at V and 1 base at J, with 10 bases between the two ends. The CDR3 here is CASTPGHNYGYTF. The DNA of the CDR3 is TGTGCCAGCACCCCGGGGCATAACTATGGCTACACCTTC.

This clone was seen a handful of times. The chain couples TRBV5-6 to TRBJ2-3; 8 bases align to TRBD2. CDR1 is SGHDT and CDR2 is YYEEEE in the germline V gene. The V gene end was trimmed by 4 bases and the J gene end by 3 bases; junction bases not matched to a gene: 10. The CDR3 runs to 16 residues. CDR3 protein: CASSPRLAGGTDTQYF. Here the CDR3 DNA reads TGTGCCAGCAGCCCTCGGCTAGCGGGTGGGACAGATACGCAGTATTTT.

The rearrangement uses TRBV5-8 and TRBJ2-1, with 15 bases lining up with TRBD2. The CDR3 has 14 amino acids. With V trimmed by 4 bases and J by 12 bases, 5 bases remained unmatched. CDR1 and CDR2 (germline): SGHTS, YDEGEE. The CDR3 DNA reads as TGTGCCAGCAGCCCGGGACTAGCGGGGGGACTGCAGTTCTTC. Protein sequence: CASSPGLAGGLQFF.

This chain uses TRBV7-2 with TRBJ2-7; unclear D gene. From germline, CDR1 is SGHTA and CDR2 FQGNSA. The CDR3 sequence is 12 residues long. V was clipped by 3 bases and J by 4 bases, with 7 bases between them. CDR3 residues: CASSFIGYEQYF. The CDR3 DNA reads TGTGCCAGCAGCTTTATAGGTTACGAGCAGTACTTC.

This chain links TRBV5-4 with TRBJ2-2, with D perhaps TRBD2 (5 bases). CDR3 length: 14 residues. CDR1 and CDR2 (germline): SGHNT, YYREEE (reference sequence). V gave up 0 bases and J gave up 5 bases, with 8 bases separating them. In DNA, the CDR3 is TGTGCCAGCAGCTTGGTATCGGGAACCGGGGAGCTGTTTTTT. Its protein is CASSLVSGTGELFF.

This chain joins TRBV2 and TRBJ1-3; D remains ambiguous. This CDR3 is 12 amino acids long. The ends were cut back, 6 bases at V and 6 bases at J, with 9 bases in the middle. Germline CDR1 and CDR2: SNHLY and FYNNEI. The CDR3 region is CASRGNQNTIYF. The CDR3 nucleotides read TGTGCCAGCAGGGGAAATCAAAACACCATATATTTT.

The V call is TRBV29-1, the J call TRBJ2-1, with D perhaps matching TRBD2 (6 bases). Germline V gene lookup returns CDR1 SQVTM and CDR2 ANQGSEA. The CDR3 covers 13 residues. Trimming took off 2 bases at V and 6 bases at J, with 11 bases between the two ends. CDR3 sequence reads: CSVEQRAANEQFF. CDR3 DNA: TGCAGCGTTGAACAGCGGGCCGCCAATGAGCAGTTCTTC.

The CDR3 spells CASRFSNTGELFF. CDR3 DNA sequence: TGTGCCAGCAGATTCAGTAACACCGGGGAGCTGTTTTTT. V is TRBV28 and J is TRBJ2-2, with D unclear. There are 13 residues in the CDR3. Germline V CDR1 and CDR2: MDHEN, SYDVKM. Trimming cost V 6 bases and J 2 bases, with 7 bases left between them.

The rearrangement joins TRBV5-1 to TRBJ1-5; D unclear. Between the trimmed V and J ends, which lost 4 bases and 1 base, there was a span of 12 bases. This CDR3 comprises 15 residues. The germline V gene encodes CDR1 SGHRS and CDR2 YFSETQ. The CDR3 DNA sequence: TGCGCCAGCAGCCGTGGCGGGGAGAGCAATCAGCCCCAGCATTTT. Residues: CASSRGGESNQPQHF.

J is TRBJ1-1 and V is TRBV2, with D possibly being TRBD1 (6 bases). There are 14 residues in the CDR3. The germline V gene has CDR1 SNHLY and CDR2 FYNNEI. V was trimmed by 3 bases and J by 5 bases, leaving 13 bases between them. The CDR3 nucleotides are TGTGCCAGCAGTGAGGCGGGGGCTGGGACTGAAGCTTTCTTT. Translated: CASSEAGAGTEAFF.

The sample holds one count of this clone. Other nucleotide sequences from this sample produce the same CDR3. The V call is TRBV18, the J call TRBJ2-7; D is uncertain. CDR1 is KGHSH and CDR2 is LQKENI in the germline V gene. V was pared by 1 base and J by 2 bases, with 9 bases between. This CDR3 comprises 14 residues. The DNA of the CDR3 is TGTGCCAGCTCACCACGGACGGACGCCTACGAGCAGTACTTC. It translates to CASSPRTDAYEQYF.

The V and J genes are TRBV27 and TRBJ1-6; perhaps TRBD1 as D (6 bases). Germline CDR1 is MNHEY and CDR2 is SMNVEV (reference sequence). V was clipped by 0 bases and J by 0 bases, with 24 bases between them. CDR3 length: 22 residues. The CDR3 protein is CASSLSLTGKGTRSSYNSPLHF. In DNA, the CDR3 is TGTGCCAGCAGTTTATCCTTAACAGGGAAGGGGACCCGTAGCTCCTATAATTCACCCCTCCACTTT.

The CDR3 nucleotides read TGCGCCAGCAGCGCAAGACAGGGAGGCACCGGGGAGCTGTTTTTT. It is translated as CASSARQGGTGELFF. V and J are TRBV10-1 and TRBJ2-2; tentatively, D is TRBD1 (7 bases). Trimming shortened V by 6 bases and J by 4 bases, and 15 bases separated the two germline ends. Per germline, CDR1 WNHNN and CDR2 SYGVQD (reference sequence). The length of the CDR3 is 15 residues.